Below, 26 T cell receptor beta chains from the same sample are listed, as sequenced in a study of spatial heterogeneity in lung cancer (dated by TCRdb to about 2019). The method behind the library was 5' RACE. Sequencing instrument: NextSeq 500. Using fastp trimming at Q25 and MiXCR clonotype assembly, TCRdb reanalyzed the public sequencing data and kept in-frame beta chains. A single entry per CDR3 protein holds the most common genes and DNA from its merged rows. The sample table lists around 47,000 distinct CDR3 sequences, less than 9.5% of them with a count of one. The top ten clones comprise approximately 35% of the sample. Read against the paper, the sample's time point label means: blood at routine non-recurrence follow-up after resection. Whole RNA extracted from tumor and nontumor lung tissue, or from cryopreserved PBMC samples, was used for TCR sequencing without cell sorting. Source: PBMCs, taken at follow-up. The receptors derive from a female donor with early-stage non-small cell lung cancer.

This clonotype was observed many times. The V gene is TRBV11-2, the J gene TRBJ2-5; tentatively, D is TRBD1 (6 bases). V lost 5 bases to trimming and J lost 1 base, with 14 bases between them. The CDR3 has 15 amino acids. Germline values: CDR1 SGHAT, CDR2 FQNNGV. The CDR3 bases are TGTGCCAGCAGCCTGGCCCCAGGGGCCCAAGAGACCCAGTACTTC. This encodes CASSLAPGAQETQYF.

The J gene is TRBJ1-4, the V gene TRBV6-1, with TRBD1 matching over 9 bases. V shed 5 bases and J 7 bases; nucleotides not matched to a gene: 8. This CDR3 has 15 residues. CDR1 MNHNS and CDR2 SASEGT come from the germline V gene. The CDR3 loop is CASSSPPDRGEKLFF. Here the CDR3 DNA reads TGTGCCAGCAGTTCCCCTCCGGACAGGGGTGAAAAACTGTTTTTT.

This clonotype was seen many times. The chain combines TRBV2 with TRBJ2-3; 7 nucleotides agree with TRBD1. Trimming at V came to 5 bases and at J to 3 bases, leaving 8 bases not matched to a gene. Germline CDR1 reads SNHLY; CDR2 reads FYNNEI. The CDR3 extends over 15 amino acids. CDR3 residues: CASSPRPTGTDTQYF. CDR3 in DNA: TGTGCCAGCAGTCCCCGCCCGACAGGGACAGATACGCAGTATTTT.

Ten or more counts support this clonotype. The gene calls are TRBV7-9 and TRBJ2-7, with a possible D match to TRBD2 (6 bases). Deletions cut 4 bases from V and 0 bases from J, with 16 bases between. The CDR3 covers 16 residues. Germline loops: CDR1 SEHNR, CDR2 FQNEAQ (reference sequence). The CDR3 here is CASSSTRLGYSYEQYF. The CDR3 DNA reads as TGTGCCAGCAGCTCGACTAGGCTTGGGTACTCCTACGAGCAGTACTTC.

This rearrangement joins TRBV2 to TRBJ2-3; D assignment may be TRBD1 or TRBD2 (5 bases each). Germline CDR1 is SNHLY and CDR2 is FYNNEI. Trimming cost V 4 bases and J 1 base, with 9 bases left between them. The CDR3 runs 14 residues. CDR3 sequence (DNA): TGTGCCAGCAGTGGACGGGGCGGCACAGATACGCAGTATTTT. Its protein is CASSGRGGTDTQYF.

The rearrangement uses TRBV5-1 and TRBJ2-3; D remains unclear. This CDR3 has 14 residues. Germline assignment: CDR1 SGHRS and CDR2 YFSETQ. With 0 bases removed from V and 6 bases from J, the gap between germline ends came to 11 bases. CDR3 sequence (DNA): TGCGCCAGCAGCTTGGGCCAGGATGTGGATACGCAGTATTTT. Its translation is CASSLGQDVDTQYF.

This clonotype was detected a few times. The CDR3 coding sequence is TGTGCCAGCAGCCAAAAGGTCTCGCGGGGGACCCCCTTTAGCACAGATACGCAGTATTTT. This sequence encodes CASSQKVSRGTPFSTDTQYF. V and J are TRBV3-1 and TRBJ2-3; 7 bases match TRBD2. Trimming cost V 2 bases and J 0 bases; bases outside gene matches: 17. There are 20 residues in the CDR3. The germline V gene encodes CDR1 LGHDT and CDR2 YNNKEL (reference sequence).

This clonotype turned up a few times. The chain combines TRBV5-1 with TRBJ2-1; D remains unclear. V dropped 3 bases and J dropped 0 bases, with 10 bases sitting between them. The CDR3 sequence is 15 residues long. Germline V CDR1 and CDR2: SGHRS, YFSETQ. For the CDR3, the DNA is TGCGCCAGCAGCTACACGAAGAGCTCCTACAATGAGCAGTTCTTC. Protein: CASSYTKSSYNEQFF.

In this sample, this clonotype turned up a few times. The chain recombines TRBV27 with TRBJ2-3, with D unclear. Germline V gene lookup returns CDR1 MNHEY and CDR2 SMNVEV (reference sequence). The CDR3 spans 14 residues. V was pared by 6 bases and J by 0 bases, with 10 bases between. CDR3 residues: CASRSGLSTDTQYF. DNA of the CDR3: TGTGCCAGCAGGTCAGGTCTTAGCACAGATACGCAGTATTTT.

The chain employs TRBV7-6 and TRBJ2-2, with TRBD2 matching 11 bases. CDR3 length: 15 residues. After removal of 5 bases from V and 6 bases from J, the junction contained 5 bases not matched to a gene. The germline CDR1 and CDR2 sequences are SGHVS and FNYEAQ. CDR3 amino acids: CASSELAGDAGELFF. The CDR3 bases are TGTGCCAGCAGCGAACTAGCGGGAGATGCCGGGGAGCTGTTTTTT.

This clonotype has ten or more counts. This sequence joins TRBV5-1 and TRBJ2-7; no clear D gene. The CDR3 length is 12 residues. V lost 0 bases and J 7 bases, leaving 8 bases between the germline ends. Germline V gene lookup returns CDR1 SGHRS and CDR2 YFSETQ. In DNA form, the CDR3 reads TGCGCCAGCAGCTTGGGATTGCGGGAGCAGTACTTC. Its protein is CASSLGLREQYF.

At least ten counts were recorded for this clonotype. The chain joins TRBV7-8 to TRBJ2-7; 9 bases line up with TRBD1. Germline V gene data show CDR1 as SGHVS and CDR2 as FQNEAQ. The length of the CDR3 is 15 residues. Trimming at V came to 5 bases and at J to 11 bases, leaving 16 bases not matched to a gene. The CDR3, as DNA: TGTGCCAGCAGCCCGGAACCGCCGGGACAGGGATCGGAGTACTTC. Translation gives CASSPEPPGQGSEYF.

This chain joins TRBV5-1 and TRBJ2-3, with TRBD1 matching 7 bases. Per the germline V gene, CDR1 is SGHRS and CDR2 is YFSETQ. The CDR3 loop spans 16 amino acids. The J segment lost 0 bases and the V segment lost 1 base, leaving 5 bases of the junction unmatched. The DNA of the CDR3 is TGCGCCAGCAGCTTGTGGGACAGCGCTAGCACAGATACGCAGTATTTT. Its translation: CASSLWDSASTDTQYF.

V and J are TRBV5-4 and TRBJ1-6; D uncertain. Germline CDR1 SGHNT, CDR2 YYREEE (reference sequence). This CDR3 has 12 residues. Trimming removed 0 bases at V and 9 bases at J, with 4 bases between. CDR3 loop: CASSLEFSPLHF. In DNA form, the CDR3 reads TGTGCCAGCAGCTTGGAATTTTCACCCCTCCACTTT.

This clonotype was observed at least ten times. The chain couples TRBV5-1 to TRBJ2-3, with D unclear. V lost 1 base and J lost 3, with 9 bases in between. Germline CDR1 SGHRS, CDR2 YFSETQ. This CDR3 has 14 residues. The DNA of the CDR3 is TGCGCCAGCAGCTTGATCTGGGGAACAGATACGCAGTATTTT. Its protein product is CASSLIWGTDTQYF.

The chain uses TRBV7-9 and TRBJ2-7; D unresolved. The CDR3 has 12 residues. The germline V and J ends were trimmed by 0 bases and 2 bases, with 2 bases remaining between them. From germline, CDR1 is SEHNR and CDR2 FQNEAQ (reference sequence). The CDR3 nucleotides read TGTGCCAGCAGCTTAGCACCCTACGAGCAGTACTTC. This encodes CASSLAPYEQYF.

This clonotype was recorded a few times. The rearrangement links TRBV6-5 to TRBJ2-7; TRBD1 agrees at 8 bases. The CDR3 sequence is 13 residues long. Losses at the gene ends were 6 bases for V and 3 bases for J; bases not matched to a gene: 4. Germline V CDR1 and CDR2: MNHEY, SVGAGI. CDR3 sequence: CASSSGTGYEQYF. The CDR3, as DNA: TGTGCCAGCAGCTCCGGGACAGGCTACGAGCAGTACTTC.

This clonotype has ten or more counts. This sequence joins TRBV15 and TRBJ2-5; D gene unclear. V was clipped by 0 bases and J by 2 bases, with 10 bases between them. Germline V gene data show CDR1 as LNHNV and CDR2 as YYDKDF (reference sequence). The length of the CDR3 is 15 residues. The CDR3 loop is CATSRDLPEQETQYF. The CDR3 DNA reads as TGTGCCACCAGCAGAGATCTTCCAGAGCAAGAGACCCAGTACTTC.

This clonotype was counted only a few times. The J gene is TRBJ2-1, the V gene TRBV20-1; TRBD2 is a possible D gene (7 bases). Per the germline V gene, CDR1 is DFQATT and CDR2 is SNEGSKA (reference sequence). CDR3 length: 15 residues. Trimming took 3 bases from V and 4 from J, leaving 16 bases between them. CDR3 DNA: TGCAGTGCTAGGGGAGGGGGTCGAGGTTACAATGAGCAGTTCTTC. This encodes CSARGGGRGYNEQFF.

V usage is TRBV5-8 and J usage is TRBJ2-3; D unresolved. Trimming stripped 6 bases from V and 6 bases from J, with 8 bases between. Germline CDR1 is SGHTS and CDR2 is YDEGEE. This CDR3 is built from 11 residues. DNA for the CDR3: TGTGCCAGCACCCGGCGGGATACGCAGTATTTT. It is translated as CASTRRDTQYF. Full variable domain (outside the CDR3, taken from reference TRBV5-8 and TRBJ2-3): EAGVTQSPTHLIKTRGQQATLRCSPISGHTSVYWYQQALGLGLQFLLWYDEGEERNRGNFPPRFSGRQFPNYSSELNVNALELEDSALYLCASTRRDTQYFGPGTRLTVL.

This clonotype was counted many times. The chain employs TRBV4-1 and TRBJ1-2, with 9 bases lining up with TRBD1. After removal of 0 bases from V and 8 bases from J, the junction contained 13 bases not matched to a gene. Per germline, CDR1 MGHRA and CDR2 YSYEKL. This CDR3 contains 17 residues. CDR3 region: CASSQDRWLDRGSGYTF. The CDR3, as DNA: TGCGCCAGCAGCCAAGATCGGTGGTTGGACAGGGGAAGCGGCTACACCTTC.

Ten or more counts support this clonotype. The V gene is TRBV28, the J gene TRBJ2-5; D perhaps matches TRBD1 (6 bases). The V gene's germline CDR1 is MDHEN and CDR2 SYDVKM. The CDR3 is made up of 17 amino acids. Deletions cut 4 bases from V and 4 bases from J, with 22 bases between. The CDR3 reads CASSSFLQGPRGETQYF. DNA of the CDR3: TGTGCCAGCAGTTCCTTCCTACAGGGTCCTAGGGGAGAGACCCAGTACTTC.

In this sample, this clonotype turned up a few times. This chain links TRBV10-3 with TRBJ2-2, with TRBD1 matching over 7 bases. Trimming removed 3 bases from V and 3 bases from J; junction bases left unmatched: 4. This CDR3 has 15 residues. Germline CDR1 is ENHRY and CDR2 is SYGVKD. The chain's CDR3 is CAISESGGDTGELFF. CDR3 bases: TGTGCCATCAGTGAATCAGGGGGAGACACCGGGGAGCTGTTTTTT.

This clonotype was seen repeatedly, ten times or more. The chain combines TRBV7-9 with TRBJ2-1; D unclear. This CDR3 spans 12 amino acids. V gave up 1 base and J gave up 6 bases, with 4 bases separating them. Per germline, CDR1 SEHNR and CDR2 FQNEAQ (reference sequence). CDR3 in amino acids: CASSLGSNEQFF. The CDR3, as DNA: TGTGCCAGCAGCTTAGGGAGCAATGAGCAGTTCTTC.

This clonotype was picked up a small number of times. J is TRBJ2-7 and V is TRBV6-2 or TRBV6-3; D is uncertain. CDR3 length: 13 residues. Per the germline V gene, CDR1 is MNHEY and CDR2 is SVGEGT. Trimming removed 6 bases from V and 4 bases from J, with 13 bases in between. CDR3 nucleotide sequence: TGTGCCAGCAGCGCGCTTGTCTTTTACGAGCAGTACTTC. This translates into CASSALVFYEQYF.

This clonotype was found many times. The CDR3 region is CASTRQGMSAAEAFF. CDR3 coding DNA: TGTGCCAGCACGCGACAGGGGATGAGCGCTGCTGAAGCTTTCTTT. J is TRBJ1-1 and V is TRBV12-3 or TRBV12-4; 8 bases match TRBD1. V was clipped by 7 bases and J by 6 bases; unmatched bases: 13. CDR3 length: 15 amino acids.